The clone carrying this TCR beta chain was seen repeatedly, ten times or more. What it binds is not known. These data originate in a study of spatial heterogeneity in lung cancer. The CDR3 is 14 amino acids. Losses at the gene ends were 8 bases for V and 4 bases for J; bases not matched to a gene: 8. Per germline, CDR1 SNHLY and CDR2 FYNNEI. Time point here: sample taken at primary tumor resection. A total of more than 65 untreated early-stage non-small cell lung cancer patients served as donors. No cells were sorted before sequencing. The whole RNA sequenced was extracted from tumor, nontumor lung or frozen PBMC. A unique molecular identifier was carried by every single TCR cDNA molecule. TCRdb redid the calling of the 5' RACE reads with MiXCR, one entry per CDR3 protein. Among approximately 21,000 distinct CDR3 sequences listed, 4.5% to 5% were seen once. The study's findings and limits: For expanded intratumoral alpha and beta TCRs, counts tracked tumor mutation counts.

The specimen comprised lung tumor tissue, sampled at surgery. The chain couples TRBV2 to TRBJ2-1, with 7 bases fitting TRBD2. This sequence was found in a male donor with early-stage non-small cell lung cancer. The CDR3 DNA reads TGTGCCAGCCCCCGGAGGACTAGTTACAATGAGCAGTTCTTC. It translates to CASPRRTSYNEQFF.